A selection of T cell receptor beta chains follows, all from one sample in a study of T cells in localized non-small cell lung cancer. Assay used: immunoSEQ multiplex PCR; TCRdb lists only in-frame clones, some missing. There are tens of thousands of clones in the sample; around 88% occur only once, and about 6% lies in the top ten. This specimen was peripheral blood, taken before any cancer treatment. Every receptor here comes from a man aged 40 to 70 with stage I lung adenocarcinoma. Each CDR3 is given with its conserved first and last residue. D genes are given only for firm matches. Not all rows give a size; the values are once, few, many and, for expanded clones, a class.

V gene: TRBV4-2; J gene: TRBJ2-7; clone size: .; CDR3 length: 14; D gene: .; CDR3 protein: CASSQVLATYEQYF; CDR3 DNA: TGTGCCAGCAGCCAAGTTCTAGCCACCTACGAGCAGTACTTC
V gene: TRBV4-3; J gene: TRBJ2-3; clone size: .; CDR3 length: 17; D gene: TRBD1; CDR3 protein: CASSQERGQGGVDTQYF; CDR3 DNA: TGCGCCAGCAGCCAAGAGAGGGGACAGGGGGGGGTAGATACGCAGTATTTT
V gene: TRBV5-4; J gene: TRBJ2-3; clone size: once; CDR3 length: 14; D gene: .; CDR3 protein: CASSLQQGADTQYF; CDR3 DNA: TGTGCCAGCAGCTTGCAACAGGGAGCAGATACGCAGTATTTT
V gene: TRBV29-1; J gene: TRBJ1-2; clone size: .; CDR3 length: 11; D gene: TRBD1; CDR3 protein: CSGRYRGRYTF; CDR3 DNA: TGCAGCGGGAGATACAGGGGACGCTACACCTTC
V gene: TRBV7-8; J gene: TRBJ2-2; clone size: .; CDR3 length: 16; D gene: TRBD2; CDR3 protein: CASSLTTSGNGGELFF; CDR3 DNA: TGTGCCAGCAGCTTAACTACTAGCGGGAACGGCGGGGAGCTGTTTTTT
V gene: TRBV11-2; J gene: TRBJ2-7; clone size: .; CDR3 length: 14; D gene: TRBD2; CDR3 protein: CASSLEASGREQYF; CDR3 DNA: TGTGCCAGCAGCTTAGAGGCTAGCGGAAGGGAGCAGTACTTC
V gene: TRBV27; J gene: TRBJ1-2; clone size: .; CDR3 length: 14; D gene: .; CDR3 protein: CASSPLTAGRGYTF; CDR3 DNA: TGTGCCAGCAGTCCTTTAACTGCCGGTCGAGGCTACACCTTC
V gene: TRBV7-2; J gene: TRBJ1-5; clone size: once; CDR3 length: 14; D gene: TRBD1; CDR3 protein: CASSLTGQYQPQHF; CDR3 DNA: TGTGCCAGCAGCCTGACAGGGCAGTATCAGCCCCAGCATTTT
V gene: TRBV7-9; J gene: TRBJ2-7; clone size: few; CDR3 length: 17; D gene: TRBD2; CDR3 protein: CASSRTTSGRLSYEQYF; CDR3 DNA: TGTGCCAGCAGCCGGACGACTAGCGGGAGGCTCTCCTACGAGCAGTACTTC
V gene: TRBV30; J gene: TRBJ2-1; clone size: .; CDR3 length: 13; D gene: .; CDR3 protein: CAWKAGPYNEQFF; CDR3 DNA: TGTGCCTGGAAGGCGGGGCCCTACAATGAGCAGTTCTTC
V gene: TRBV11-3; J gene: TRBJ2-3; clone size: .; CDR3 length: 14; D gene: .; CDR3 protein: CASSPGGSWDTQYF; CDR3 DNA: TGTGCCAGCAGCCCTGGCGGATCGTGGGATACGCAGTATTTT
V gene: TRBV30; J gene: TRBJ1-5; clone size: once; CDR3 length: 12; D gene: .; CDR3 protein: CAWTRDNQPQHF; CDR3 DNA: TGTGCCTGGACCAGGGACAATCAGCCCCAGCATTTT
V gene: TRBV28; J gene: TRBJ1-4; clone size: .; CDR3 length: 15; D gene: TRBD1; CDR3 protein: CASSWAGGGGEKLFF; CDR3 DNA: TGTGCCAGCAGTTGGGCAGGGGGCGGGGGTGAAAAACTGTTTTTT
V gene: TRBV7-7; J gene: TRBJ2-5; clone size: .; CDR3 length: 15; D gene: .; CDR3 protein: CASSLAASGQETQYF; CDR3 DNA: TGTGCTAGCAGCTTAGCAGCGTCAGGGCAAGAGACCCAGTACTTC
V gene: TRBV5-1; J gene: TRBJ2-5; clone size: .; CDR3 length: 15; D gene: TRBD1; CDR3 protein: CASSSGQGQGETQYF; CDR3 DNA: TGCGCCAGCAGCTCGGGACAGGGGCAAGGGGAGACCCAGTACTTC
V gene: TRBV5-1; J gene: TRBJ1-1; clone size: .; CDR3 length: 16; D gene: .; CDR3 protein: CASSLLPGADITEAFF; CDR3 DNA: TGCGCCAGCAGCTTGCTTCCGGGGGCGGACATCACTGAAGCTTTCTTT
V gene: TRBV29-1; J gene: TRBJ2-3; clone size: .; CDR3 length: 13; D gene: .; CDR3 protein: CSLGESGTDTQYF; CDR3 DNA: TGCAGCCTGGGAGAATCGGGCACAGATACGCAGTATTTT
V gene: TRBV4-3; J gene: TRBJ1-3; clone size: .; CDR3 length: 14; D gene: .; CDR3 protein: CASSQRSTGNTIYF; CDR3 DNA: TGCGCCAGCAGCCAAAGGTCAACTGGAAACACCATATATTTT
V gene: TRBV19; J gene: TRBJ2-3; clone size: .; CDR3 length: 16; D gene: TRBD2; CDR3 protein: CASSTRLAGGSDTQYF; CDR3 DNA: TGTGCCAGTAGTACCCGACTAGCGGGAGGATCAGATACGCAGTATTTT
V gene: TRBV9; J gene: TRBJ1-2; clone size: .; CDR3 length: 16; D gene: TRBD1; CDR3 protein: CASSVSWDSAWDGYTF; CDR3 DNA: TGTGCCAGCAGCGTGTCTTGGGACAGTGCCTGGGATGGCTACACCTTC
V gene: TRBV19; J gene: TRBJ2-3; clone size: .; CDR3 length: 15; D gene: TRBD2; CDR3 protein: CASTSGRALVDTQYF; CDR3 DNA: TGTGCCAGTACAAGCGGGAGGGCCCTAGTAGATACGCAGTATTTT
V gene: TRBV4-2; J gene: TRBJ2-1; clone size: .; CDR3 length: 16; D gene: .; CDR3 protein: CASSPGTYLSYNEQFF; CDR3 DNA: TGTGCCAGCAGCCCCGGGACCTACCTCTCCTACAATGAGCAGTTCTTC
V gene: TRBV5-1; J gene: TRBJ2-1; clone size: .; CDR3 length: 17; D gene: TRBD2; CDR3 protein: CASCSGPLGGPYNEQFF; CDR3 DNA: TGCGCCAGCTGTTCCGGCCCCCTGGGAGGGCCTTACAATGAGCAGTTCTTC
V gene: TRBV7-3; J gene: TRBJ2-5; clone size: .; CDR3 length: 13; D gene: .; CDR3 protein: CASSLGGGETQYF; CDR3 DNA: TGTGCCAGCAGCTTGGGGGGGGGCGAGACCCAGTACTTC
V gene: TRBV5-1; J gene: TRBJ2-1; clone size: .; CDR3 length: 12; D gene: .; CDR3 protein: CASSPPGDEQFF; CDR3 DNA: TGCGCCAGCAGCCCCCCAGGGGATGAGCAGTTCTTC
V gene: TRBV5-4; J gene: TRBJ2-3; clone size: .; CDR3 length: 15; D gene: TRBD1; CDR3 protein: CASSLDRRFTDTQYF; CDR3 DNA: TGTGCCAGCAGCCTGGACAGGCGATTCACAGATACGCAGTATTTT
V gene: TRBV5-6; J gene: TRBJ1-1; clone size: .; CDR3 length: 12; D gene: .; CDR3 protein: CASSAQPGEAFF; CDR3 DNA: TGTGCCAGCAGCGCCCAGCCCGGTGAAGCTTTCTTT
V gene: TRBV6-1; J gene: TRBJ1-4; clone size: .; CDR3 length: 14; D gene: .; CDR3 protein: CASSEATGLEKLFF; CDR3 DNA: TGTGCCAGCAGTGAAGCAACAGGGCTTGAAAAACTGTTTTTT
V gene: TRBV5-6; J gene: TRBJ1-5; clone size: .; CDR3 length: 16; D gene: .; CDR3 protein: CASSISGRRSNQPQHF; CDR3 DNA: TGTGCCAGCAGCATCTCGGGACGGCGTAGCAATCAGCCCCAGCATTTT
V gene: TRBV6-5; J gene: TRBJ1-1; clone size: .; CDR3 length: 10; D gene: .; CDR3 protein: CAAGGTEAFF; CDR3 DNA: TGTGCCGCAGGAGGCACTGAAGCTTTCTTT
V gene: TRBV19; J gene: TRBJ2-3; clone size: .; CDR3 length: 15; D gene: TRBD2; CDR3 protein: CASSSLLLASDTQYF; CDR3 DNA: TGTGCCAGTAGTTCCCTCTTACTAGCGTCGGATACGCAGTATTTT
V gene: TRBV5-1; J gene: TRBJ2-7; clone size: .; CDR3 length: 10; D gene: .; CDR3 protein: CASRPREQYF; CDR3 DNA: TGCGCCAGCAGGCCACGCGAGCAGTACTTC
V gene: TRBV19; J gene: TRBJ2-7; clone size: .; CDR3 length: 18; D gene: .; CDR3 protein: CASSIDGPYLTPTGEQYF; CDR3 DNA: TGTGCCAGTAGTATAGATGGGCCATATCTTACTCCTACGGGCGAGCAGTACTTC
V gene: TRBV7-9; J gene: TRBJ1-4; clone size: .; CDR3 length: 14; D gene: .; CDR3 protein: CASSPDSGNEKLFF; CDR3 DNA: TGTGCCAGCAGCCCCGACAGTGGAAATGAAAAACTGTTTTTT
V gene: TRBV28; J gene: TRBJ2-2; clone size: .; CDR3 length: 16; D gene: .; CDR3 protein: CASSPQGLARTGELFF; CDR3 DNA: TGTGCCAGCAGCCCCCAAGGCCTAGCAAGGACCGGGGAGCTGTTTTTT
V gene: TRBV10-2; J gene: TRBJ2-3; clone size: .; CDR3 length: 14; D gene: .; CDR3 protein: CASSDRGRSDTQYF; CDR3 DNA: TGCGCCAGCAGTGATAGGGGCAGGTCAGATACGCAGTATTTT
V gene: TRBV11-3; J gene: TRBJ2-1; clone size: once; CDR3 length: 13; D gene: .; CDR3 protein: CASSLQLYNEQFF; CDR3 DNA: TGTGCCAGCAGCCTCCAACTTTACAATGAGCAGTTCTTC
V gene: TRBV15; J gene: TRBJ2-5; clone size: .; CDR3 length: 16; D gene: .; CDR3 protein: CATSRDGGGGQETQYF; CDR3 DNA: TGTGCCACCAGCAGAGATGGGGGAGGGGGCCAAGAGACCCAGTACTTC
V gene: TRBV21-1; J gene: TRBJ2-7; clone size: .; CDR3 length: 14; D gene: .; CDR3 protein: CASRFPHGGQEQYF; CDR3 DNA: TGTGCCAGCCGTTTCCCCCACGGGGGGCAAGAGCAGTACTTC
V gene: TRBV6-4; J gene: TRBJ1-5; clone size: once; CDR3 length: 13; D gene: .; CDR3 protein: CASSVQVNQPQHF; CDR3 DNA: TGTGCCAGCAGTGTACAGGTAAATCAGCCCCAGCATTTT
V gene: TRBV7-9; J gene: TRBJ2-7; clone size: .; CDR3 length: 13; D gene: .; CDR3 protein: CASQSGAGYEQYF; CDR3 DNA: TGTGCCAGCCAATCTGGGGCTGGCTACGAGCAGTACTTC
V gene: TRBV5-1; J gene: TRBJ2-7; clone size: few; CDR3 length: 15; D gene: .; CDR3 protein: CASSLLGGGAYEQYF; CDR3 DNA: TGCGCCAGCAGCTTGCTTGGGGGTGGGGCCTACGAGCAGTACTTC
V gene: TRBV6-4; J gene: TRBJ2-7; clone size: .; CDR3 length: 15; D gene: .; CDR3 protein: CASSYSGPISYEQYF; CDR3 DNA: TGTGCCAGCAGTTATAGCGGACCTATCTCCTACGAGCAGTACTTC
V gene: TRBV4-3; J gene: TRBJ1-1; clone size: once; CDR3 length: 16; D gene: TRBD1; CDR3 protein: CASSDYRGTMNTEAFF; CDR3 DNA: TGCGCCAGCAGCGATTACAGGGGCACGATGAACACTGAAGCTTTCTTT
V gene: TRBV7-3; J gene: TRBJ2-2; clone size: few; CDR3 length: 13; D gene: .; CDR3 protein: CASSPRVSGELFF; CDR3 DNA: TGTGCCAGCAGCCCACGCGTTTCCGGGGAGCTGTTTTTT
V gene: TRBV5-4; J gene: TRBJ2-5; clone size: .; CDR3 length: 15; D gene: TRBD2; CDR3 protein: CASSFRLAGGETQYF; CDR3 DNA: TGTGCCAGCAGCTTCCGCCTAGCGGGAGGAGAGACCCAGTACTTC
V gene: TRBV5-1; J gene: TRBJ2-2; clone size: .; CDR3 length: 15; D gene: .; CDR3 protein: CASSGRALDAGELFF; CDR3 DNA: TGCGCCAGCAGCGGAAGAGCCCTTGACGCCGGGGAGCTGTTTTTT
V gene: TRBV7-2; J gene: TRBJ2-6; clone size: .; CDR3 length: 17; D gene: TRBD1; CDR3 protein: CASSPGQGAGGANVLTF; CDR3 DNA: TGTGCCAGCAGCCCGGGACAGGGGGCAGGTGGGGCCAACGTCCTGACTTTC
V gene: TRBV5-5; J gene: TRBJ1-2; clone size: .; CDR3 length: 15; D gene: .; CDR3 protein: CASSLSTNSGYGYTF; CDR3 DNA: TGTGCCAGCAGCTTATCAACCAATTCTGGCTATGGCTACACCTTC
V gene: TRBV29-1; J gene: TRBJ2-7; clone size: .; CDR3 length: 11; D gene: .; CDR3 protein: CSVDRGNEQYF; CDR3 DNA: TGCAGCGTTGACCGGGGGAACGAGCAGTACTTC
V gene: TRBV10-3; J gene: TRBJ1-2; clone size: .; CDR3 length: 14; D gene: .; CDR3 protein: CAISDQTASYGYTF; CDR3 DNA: TGTGCCATCAGTGACCAGACAGCGTCCTATGGCTACACCTTC
V gene: TRBV7-6; J gene: TRBJ2-5; clone size: .; CDR3 length: 15; D gene: TRBD1; CDR3 protein: CASSSRDRGQETQYF; CDR3 DNA: TGTGCCAGCAGCTCCCGGGACAGGGGGCAAGAGACCCAGTACTTC
V gene: TRBV10-3; J gene: TRBJ2-5; clone size: .; CDR3 length: 13; D gene: TRBD1; CDR3 protein: CAISEGQGETQYF; CDR3 DNA: TGTGCCATCAGTGAGGGACAGGGGGAGACCCAGTACTTC
V gene: TRBV30; J gene: TRBJ2-7; clone size: .; CDR3 length: 15; D gene: TRBD2; CDR3 protein: CALESYSGSQSKQYF; CDR3 DNA: TGTGCCTTAGAATCGTATAGCGGGAGTCAGTCGAAGCAGTACTTC